Below, 26 T cell receptor beta chains from the same sample are listed, as sequenced in a study of cytomegalovirus exposure and HLA in healthy donors. PCR amplification relied on 60 Vbeta primers (plus 13 Jbeta primers). Sequenced by immunoSEQ multiplex PCR; TCRdb stores in-frame clones only, minus some. The sample records about 80,000 clones, roughly three quarters being singletons. Sequenced sample: PBMCs. Receptors originate from a woman aged 40 to 50 in good health and CMV-seropositive.

This sequence joins TRBV19 and TRBJ1-1; 8 bases fit TRBD1. The trim removed 9 bases at V and 7 bases at J, leaving 4 bases unmatched. This CDR3 spans 11 amino acids. Germline lookup yields CDR1 LNHDA and CDR2 SQIVND (reference sequence). DNA of the CDR3: TGTGCCAGCTGGGACAGGCGTGAAGCTTTCTTT. It codes for CASWDRREAFF.

The J gene is TRBJ2-7, the V gene TRBV6-5; D gene ambiguous. From germline, CDR1 is MNHEY and CDR2 SVGAGI. The V gene lost 2 bases and the J gene lost 2 bases, with 13 bases spanning the gap. The length of the CDR3 is 15 residues. The CDR3 nucleotides are TGTGCCAGCAGTTACGGGCCGCTCCCACCCTACGAGCAGTACTTC. Protein sequence: CASSYGPLPPYEQYF.

The chain employs TRBV28 and TRBJ1-2, with 9 nucleotides matching TRBD1. V was pared by 8 bases and J by 2 bases, with 0 bases of the junction left unmatched. Germline CDR1 is MDHEN and CDR2 is SYDVKM. This CDR3 spans 12 amino acids. The CDR3, as DNA: TGTGCCAGCGGGACAGGGAACTATGGCTACACCTTC. Residues: CASGTGNYGYTF.

V usage is TRBV29-1 and J usage is TRBJ1-2; perhaps TRBD1 as D (5 bases). Germline-derived CDR1 and CDR2 are SQVTM and ANQGSEA. The CDR3 is made up of 12 amino acids. V lost 3 bases and J 2 bases, leaving 7 bases between the germline ends. The CDR3 loop is CSVDRQNYGYTF. The CDR3 nucleotides read TGCAGCGTTGATCGACAGAACTATGGCTACACCTTC. Full variable domain (remainder filled in from reference TRBV29-1 and TRBJ1-2): SAVISQKPSRDICQRGTSLTIQCQVDSQVTMMFWYRQQPGQSLTLIATANQGSEATYESGFVIDKFPISRPNLTFSTLTVSNMSPEDSSIYLCSVDRQNYGYTFGSGTRLTVV.

CDR3 coding DNA: TGTGCCAGCAGGGGAGGACAGGGGGGCAGCAATCAGCCCCAGCATTTT. Its translation: CASRGGQGGSNQPQHF. The genes are TRBV6-6 and TRBJ1-5; the match to TRBD1 covers 10 bases. This CDR3 is 16 amino acids long. After removal of 6 bases from V and 1 base from J, the junction contained 6 bases not matched to a gene. Looked up from germline, CDR1 is MNHNY and CDR2 is SVGAGI (reference sequence).

There are a few counts of this clone. The chain recombines TRBV19 with TRBJ2-1; tentative D call: TRBD1 (6 bases). V was pared by 7 bases and J by 5 bases, with 18 bases between. The germline V gene has CDR1 LNHDA and CDR2 SQIVND (reference sequence). The CDR3 runs to 15 residues. CDR3 sequence reads: CASTMGIRGDNEQFF. The CDR3 region has the DNA TGTGCCAGTACAATGGGGATCAGGGGTGACAATGAGCAGTTCTTC.

This chain uses TRBV5-4 with TRBJ2-7; 9 bases align to TRBD2. Germline lookup yields CDR1 SGHNT and CDR2 YYREEE (reference sequence). Germline trimming cut 4 bases from V and 7 bases from J; bases unmatched to any gene: 15. The CDR3 has 16 amino acids. CDR3 sequence: CASSKMLAGAHGEQYF. CDR3 nucleotides: TGTGCCAGCAGCAAAATGTTAGCGGGGGCCCATGGGGAGCAGTACTTC.

This rearrangement joins TRBV6-4 to TRBJ2-7, with 8 bases lining up with TRBD2. V lost 2 bases and J lost 0; bases outside the gene matches: 6. The germline V gene encodes CDR1 MRHNA and CDR2 SNTAGT. CDR3 length: 16 residues. The CDR3 DNA reads TGTGCCAGCAGTGACCCCCGACTAGCGTCCTCCTACGAGCAGTACTTC. This translates into CASSDPRLASSYEQYF.

The genes are TRBV19 and TRBJ2-3; TRBD1 agrees at 8 bases. V lost 5 bases to trimming and J lost 5 bases; unmatched junction nucleotides: 9. Germline loops: CDR1 LNHDA, CDR2 SQIVND (reference sequence). The CDR3 runs to 15 residues. CDR3 sequence (DNA): TGTGCCAGTAGTCCCCGACAGGGGCTGGGAGATACGCAGTATTTT. This sequence encodes CASSPRQGLGDTQYF.

The chain links TRBV6-4 to TRBJ2-3; 14 bases agree with TRBD2. CDR1 is MRHNA, CDR2 SNTAGT, per germline. V was pared by 5 bases and J by 4 bases, with 11 bases of the junction left unmatched. The CDR3 extends over 18 amino acids. The CDR3 DNA sequence: TGTGCCAGCAGTCCCTCCAGGACTAGCGGGGGGTCGTCAGATACGCAGTATTTT. The encoded protein is CASSPSRTSGGSSDTQYF.

The chain links TRBV19 to TRBJ2-2, with TRBD1 identical over 8 bases. V was pared by 6 bases and J by 6 bases, with 9 bases of the junction left unmatched. The CDR3 totals 15 residues. Germline CDR1 and CDR2: LNHDA and SQIVND (reference sequence). CDR3 loop: CASRVQGALAGELFF. CDR3 in DNA: TGTGCCAGTAGGGTGCAGGGGGCCCTCGCCGGGGAGCTGTTTTTT.

This chain joins TRBV5-6 and TRBJ2-7; TRBD2 might be the D (5 bases). Germline loops: CDR1 SGHDT, CDR2 YYEEEE. V was clipped by 2 bases and J by 0 bases, with 9 bases between them. The CDR3 contains 14 residues. DNA of the CDR3: TGTGCCAGCAGCTTTAGCGTCAGCTCCTACGAGCAGTACTTC. It translates to CASSFSVSSYEQYF.

The CDR3 sequence: CASHRSGGGEAFF. CDR3 nucleotides: TGTGCCAGTCATAGGTCGGGGGGCGGTGAAGCTTTCTTT. The chain combines TRBV5-4 with TRBJ1-1; maybe TRBD1 (6 bases). CDR3 size: 13 residues. Germline assignment: CDR1 SGHNT and CDR2 YYREEE (reference sequence). With 8 bases removed from V and 7 bases from J, the gap between germline ends came to 18 bases. Using reference TRBV5-4 and TRBJ1-1 for the parts outside the CDR3, the full variable domain is ETGVTQSPTHLIKTRGQQVTLRCSSQSGHNTVSWYQQALGQGPQFIFQYYREEENGRGNFPPRFSGLQFPNYSSELNVNALELDDSALYLCASHRSGGGEAFFGQGTRLTVV.

This clone is medium-sized. This chain joins TRBV7-9 and TRBJ2-7, with 8 bases matching TRBD1. The CDR3 spans 14 residues. In germline, CDR1 is SEHNR, CDR2 FQNEAQ (reference sequence). Trimming at V came to 5 bases and at J to 6 bases, leaving 9 bases not matched to a gene. The CDR3 region is CASSTRQGSSEQYF. Here the CDR3 DNA reads TGTGCCAGCAGCACGAGACAGGGGAGCAGCGAGCAGTACTTC.

The chain recombines TRBV27 with TRBJ2-1; TRBD2 aligns across 10 bases. With V trimmed by 5 bases and J by 7 bases, 11 bases remained unmatched. Germline CDR1 MNHEY, CDR2 SMNVEV (reference sequence). The CDR3 totals 16 residues. In DNA, the CDR3 is TGTGCCAGCAGTCCAACAAGACTAGCGGGTTGGAATGAGCAGTTCTTC. It encodes CASSPTRLAGWNEQFF.

The chain recombines TRBV15 with TRBJ1-4; TRBD1 matches at 9 bases. The germline V gene has CDR1 LNHNV and CDR2 YYDKDF (reference sequence). The CDR3 length is 15 residues. The V and J ends lost 1 base and 10 bases, in that order; junction bases with no gene match: 7. CDR3 amino acids: CATSRATGQGGKLFF. The CDR3 DNA reads as TGTGCCACCAGCAGAGCGACGGGACAGGGAGGAAAACTGTTTTTT.

V is TRBV30 and J is TRBJ2-1, with D tentatively TRBD1 (7 bases). Germline V gene lookup returns CDR1 GTSNPN and CDR2 SVGIG (reference sequence). V lost 4 bases to trimming and J lost 6 bases, with 16 bases between them. The CDR3 consists of 14 residues. CDR3 protein: CAWNLAGQINEQFF. The CDR3 region has the DNA TGTGCCTGGAATCTTGCGGGACAGATCAATGAGCAGTTCTTC.

V gene TRBV28 combines with J gene TRBJ2-1; 9 bases map to TRBD1. The ends lost 10 bases at V and 4 bases at J; junction bases unmatched: 8. The length of the CDR3 is 14 residues. From germline, CDR1 is MDHEN and CDR2 SYDVKM. The CDR3 DNA reads TGTGCCACCACCCGGGACAGGGAGTACAATGAGCAGTTCTTC. It codes for CATTRDREYNEQFF.

This rearrangement joins TRBV19 to TRBJ1-6, with D unresolved. Germline V gene lookup returns CDR1 LNHDA and CDR2 SQIVND (reference sequence). The length of the CDR3 is 17 residues. The germline V and J ends were trimmed by 5 bases and 5 bases, with 19 bases remaining between them. The CDR3 nucleotides are TGTGCCAGTAGTGCGATTCTTGGAGGGTCAGATAATTCACCCCTCCACTTT. Encoded protein: CASSAILGGSDNSPLHF.

This clone was seen only a few times. The rearrangement joins TRBV2 to TRBJ2-7, with TRBD2 matching over 11 bases. CDR3 size: 13 residues. Germline V gene sequence: CDR1 SNHLY, CDR2 FYNNEI. V shed 8 bases and J 7 bases; nucleotides not matched to a gene: 7. CDR3 sequence: CASSSGGPWEQYF. The CDR3 DNA follows: TGTGCCAGCTCTAGCGGGGGGCCGTGGGAGCAGTACTTC.

The chain employs TRBV9 and TRBJ1-4; 7 bases align to TRBD1. This CDR3 comprises 15 residues. The ends lost 0 bases at V and 5 bases at J; junction bases unmatched: 4. Germline V CDR1 and CDR2: SGDLS, YYNGEE. This CDR3 is CASSVGSQGNEKLFF. CDR3 nucleotide sequence: TGTGCCAGCAGCGTAGGGTCACAGGGGAATGAAAAACTGTTTTTT.

The chain joins TRBV30 to TRBJ1-2; 8 bases map to TRBD1. After removal of 1 base from V and 8 bases from J, the junction contained 6 bases not matched to a gene. The germline V gene has CDR1 GTSNPN and CDR2 SVGIG (reference sequence). CDR3 size: 13 residues. The CDR3 is CAWSATGQGGYTF. CDR3 in DNA: TGTGCCTGGAGTGCTACCGGACAGGGAGGCTACACCTTC.

The chain couples TRBV7-6 to TRBJ2-1; D may be TRBD2 (6 bases). V lost 2 bases and J lost 8, with 13 bases in between. Germline V gene sequence: CDR1 SGHVS, CDR2 FNYEAQ. This CDR3 has 14 amino acids. CDR3 residues: CASSLRGKTDEQFF. The CDR3 region has the DNA TGTGCCAGCAGCTTACGGGGGAAAACGGATGAGCAGTTCTTC.

This chain uses TRBV6-5 with TRBJ2-3; TRBD2 matches 12 bases. The junction had 2 bases not matched to a gene; V was cut back by 2 bases and J by 2 bases. The CDR3 covers 16 residues. Germline V gene lookup returns CDR1 MNHEY and CDR2 SVGAGI. CDR3 in amino acids: CASSYRLAGVTDTQYF. CDR3 nucleotide sequence: TGTGCCAGCAGTTACAGACTAGCGGGAGTCACAGATACGCAGTATTTT.

The chain has TRBV7-9 and TRBJ2-7; D may be TRBD1 (7 bases). V dropped 1 base and J dropped 2 bases, with 21 bases sitting between them. The CDR3 contains 18 residues. Germline V gene data show CDR1 as SEHNR and CDR2 as FQNEAQ (reference sequence). The CDR3 region is CASSLGRDPTGTPYEQYF. The CDR3 DNA follows: TGTGCCAGCAGCTTAGGGAGGGACCCGACAGGGACACCCTACGAGCAGTACTTC.

This clone was observed a handful of times. The chain couples TRBV6-5 to TRBJ1-3; D unresolved. Germline CDR1 MNHEY, CDR2 SVGAGI. Trimming shortened V by 6 bases and J by 1 base, and 10 bases separated the two germline ends. The CDR3 runs to 14 residues. CDR3 DNA: TGTGCCAGCAGCCGAGACTGGTCTGGAAACACCATATATTTT. Residues: CASSRDWSGNTIYF.